The following is a T cell receptor (beta chain) sequence with its context. This CDR3 has 15 amino acids. J gave up 5 bases and V 8 bases, and 9 bases lay outside the gene matches. The data are from a study of T cells of healthy individuals. One entry per CDR3 protein, called by TCRdb with MiXCR from the 5' RACE reads. The sample yields some 69,000 distinct CDR3 sequences, around 15% seen once. This TCR came from a human donor in good health. The rearrangement joins TRBV12-3 or TRBV12-4 to TRBJ2-3; 11 positions agree with TRBD2. CDR3 amino acids: CASSILAGVGDTQYF. The CDR3 DNA is TGTGCCAGCTCCATACTAGCGGGAGTCGGAGATACGCAGTATTTT.